This T cell receptor beta chain emerged from a study of blood T cells in healthy people across ages (dated by TCRdb to the mid-2010s). For the wider study: Template switching captured roughly one uniquely barcoded TCR beta cDNA molecule per two T cells in model experiments. Using deep sequencing normalized with unique cDNA molecular identifiers, the study measured how TCR beta repertoire diversity changes with age. The donors were divided into four age groups: young (average approximately 15 years), middle-aged (about 40), aged (roughly 60) and long-lived (about 84). To avoid experimental bias, donors of different ages were spread randomly across the sequencing lanes. Using the same blood draw, the study looked at two additional independent replicas of 1 million unique cDNA reads for two donors, one aged 18 to 30 and the other aged 80 or older.

Library preparation was by 5' RACE. Sequenced using an Illumina HiSeq 2500. A second about 6 to 11 cycle PCR used a sample-barcoded 5' primer and a J-beta primer mix. Each TCR beta cDNA molecule received a unique molecular identifier from a template-switch 5' adaptor carrying 12 random nucleotides. Each sample yielded at least 2.5 million CDR3-containing paired-end reads. The Mint cDNA synthesis kit, primed by a TRBC-specific oligonucleotide, was used to synthesize first-strand cDNA from all RNA. After uracil-DNA glycosylase treatment, a first 18-cycle PCR used universal primers M1SS and BC2_uni_R on all cDNA. On the authors' methods: For normalization, 1 million high-quality reads were randomly selected from each sample, with every read carrying a distinct molecular identifier. Reads sharing molecular identifiers were discarded rather than binned into consensus sequences. MiTCR, with a Q25 quality threshold and the strictest error-elimination algorithm, was used for CDR3 identification, clonotype clustering and error correction. A nonparametric unseen species model using Euler transformation provided a lower-bound estimate of total TCR beta diversity. TCRdb ran its own pipeline on the public reads, namely fastp trimming at Q25 and MiXCR clone calling, and kept in-frame beta chains. Each entry is one CDR3 protein sequence, shown with its most common DNA and genes. What appears here as the V and J calls and clone size reflects TCRdb's work, not the paper's. This sample holds approximately 810,000 distinct CDR3 sequences; about 34% were observed only once. Together, the top ten hold 10% to 15% of the sample.

Donors were 39 systemically healthy Caucasian individuals from Russia aged roughly 6 to 90 years. Each donor gave ten milliliters of peripheral blood, drawn into EDTA-treated Vacutainer tubes. Ficoll-Paque density-gradient centrifugation was used to isolate PBMCs, with at least 6.5 million per sample. Total RNA was extracted from PBMCs with Trizol reagent, with at least 5 micrograms obtained per sample. Naive CD45RAhigh/CD27high T cell percentages were measured by flow cytometry on a PBMC aliquot from every donor. Comment on this clonotype: What antigen it recognizes has not been identified. One end of the junction varies from germline; a read error may be responsible.

The paper as a whole reports these results and caveats: Compared with the aged group, the long-lived group had more naive CD4+ T cells, fewer expanded clones and increased TCR diversity, suggesting age selection. Observed TCR beta diversity correlated strongly with the percentage of naive T cells measured by flow cytometry. As age increased, observed TCR beta diversity per million T cells dropped in a roughly linear way, and a significant reduction was already evident by age about 40. Since profiling was done on bulk unsorted PBMCs, naive and antigen-experienced compartments could not be conclusively compared. Total diversity estimates from one million sequenced T cells were considered lower bounds and underestimates. The CMV infection status of donors was not known, potentially confounding age-related changes in expanded clonotypes.

This TCR was recovered from a man between 18 and 35 years old in good health. Input material: blood.

The nucleotides read TGTGCCAGCAGCTTAAACAGGGTGAATTCGCCCCTCCACTTT. Its amino acids are CASSLNRVNSPLHF. The V and J genes are TRBV7-3 and TRBJ1-6; the D gene is perhaps TRBD1, from 6 matching bases. CDR3 length: 14 amino acids, cysteine to phenylalanine. Only the CDR3 DNA is retained, 42 bases long and in frame from the first base. The CDR1 and CDR2 encoded by the germline V gene are SGHTA and FQGTGA.